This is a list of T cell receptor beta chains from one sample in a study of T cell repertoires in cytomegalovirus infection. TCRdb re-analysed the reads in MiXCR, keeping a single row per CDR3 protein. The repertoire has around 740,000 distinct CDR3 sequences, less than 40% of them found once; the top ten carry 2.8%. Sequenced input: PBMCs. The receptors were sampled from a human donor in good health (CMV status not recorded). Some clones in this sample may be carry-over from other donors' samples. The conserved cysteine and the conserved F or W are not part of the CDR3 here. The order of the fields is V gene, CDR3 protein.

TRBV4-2	ASSQDVGGLGTGELF
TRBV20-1	SASGLSSYNEQF
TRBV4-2	ASSSAPNSRTNENLF
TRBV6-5	ASSYGSATDFQETQY
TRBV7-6	ASSLGRTGNQPQH
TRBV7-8	ASSSPQGIGFLF
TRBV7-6	ASSLENFQSTDTQY
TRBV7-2	ASSPVAGSHNEQF
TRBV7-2	ASSLDRNSNHPQH
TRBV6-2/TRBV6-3	ASSEGRERGYT
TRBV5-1	ASSLGTGGGRTEAF
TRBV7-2	ASSLALQHTDTQY
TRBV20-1	SARAPGSSYNEQF
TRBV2	ASPGTGRGNEQF
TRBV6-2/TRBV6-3	ASSHGGLEQY
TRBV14	ASSQGGPGLAGYNEQF
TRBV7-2	ASSLEGEFHEQY
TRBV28	ASSRRQGAVGANVLT
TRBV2	ASNPLPRGKLF
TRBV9	ASSVTGSQGAF
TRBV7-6	ASSPGEAETPY
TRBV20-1	SARGTSVSPVYNEQF
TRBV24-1	ATSDLAGARRATEAF
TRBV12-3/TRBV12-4	ASSLASGNIYEQY
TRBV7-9	ASSLVPQYSYEQY
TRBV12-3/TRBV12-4	ASSGRQGRRSSGATVLT
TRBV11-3	ASSGGGLAGQSNEQL
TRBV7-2	ASSPVGTGYQAL
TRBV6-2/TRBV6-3	ARSYPSANAF
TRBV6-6	ASRLQVSRDSPLH
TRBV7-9	ASSSEGYT
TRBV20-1	SATRTSGNPDTQY